Described below is a single TCR beta chain sequence and its context. The sample belongs to a study of blood T cell repertoires in COVID-19. Study context: Material from acute and convalescent COVID-19 was sourced from the United States, Italy and Spain. PBMCs, B-cell-depleted T cells, or T cells were the source of the cDNA or gDNA that made up the material.

Authors' processing steps: Cell counts per sample came from amplifying reference gene primers. Data came from immunoSEQ multiplex PCR; TCRdb stores just in-frame clones and leaves some out. For V, J and clone size, that table is used; D and trimming come from the DNA. This table holds about 230,000 clones, more than 65% found once. Germline V gives CDR1 LGHNA, CDR2 YSLEER. The CDR3 length is 16 residues. The V end was cut by 1 base, the J end by 8 bases, with 15 bases between. Sequencing was carried out using peripheral blood. The receptor was isolated from a woman between 40 and 50 years old who had recovered from COVID-19. The V call is TRBV4-3, the J call TRBJ1-6; possible D gene TRBD1, 5 bases. CDR3 loop: CASSQVYQGGDSPLHF. The CDR3 DNA reads TGCGCCAGCAGCCAAGTTTACCAGGGAGGCGATTCACCCCTCCACTTT.